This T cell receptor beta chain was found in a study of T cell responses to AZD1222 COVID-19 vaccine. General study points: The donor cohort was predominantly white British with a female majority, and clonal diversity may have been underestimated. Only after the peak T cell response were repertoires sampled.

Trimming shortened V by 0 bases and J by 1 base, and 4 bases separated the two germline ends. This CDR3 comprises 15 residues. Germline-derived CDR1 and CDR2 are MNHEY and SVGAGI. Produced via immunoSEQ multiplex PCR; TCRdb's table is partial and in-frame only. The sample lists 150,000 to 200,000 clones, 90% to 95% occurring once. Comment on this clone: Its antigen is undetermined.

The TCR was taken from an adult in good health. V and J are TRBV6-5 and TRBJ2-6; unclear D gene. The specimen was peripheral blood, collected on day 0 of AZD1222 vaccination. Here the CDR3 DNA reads TGTGCCAGCAGTTACTCGGCATCTGGGGCCAACGTCCTGACTTTC. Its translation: CASSYSASGANVLTF.